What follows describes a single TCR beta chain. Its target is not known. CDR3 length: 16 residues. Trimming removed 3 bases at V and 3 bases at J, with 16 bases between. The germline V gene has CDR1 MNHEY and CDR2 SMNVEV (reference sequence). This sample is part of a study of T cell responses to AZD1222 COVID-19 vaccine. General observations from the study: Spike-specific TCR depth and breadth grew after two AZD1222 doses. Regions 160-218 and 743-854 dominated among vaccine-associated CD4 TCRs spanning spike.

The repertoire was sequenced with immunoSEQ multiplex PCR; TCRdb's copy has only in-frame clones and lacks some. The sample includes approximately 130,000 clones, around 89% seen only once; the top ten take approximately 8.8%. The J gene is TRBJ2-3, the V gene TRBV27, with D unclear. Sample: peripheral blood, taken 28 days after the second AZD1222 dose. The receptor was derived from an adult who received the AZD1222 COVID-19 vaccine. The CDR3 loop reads CASSFLRTEYTDTQYF. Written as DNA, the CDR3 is TGTGCCAGCAGTTTTCTAAGGACGGAGTATACAGATACGCAGTATTTT.